This TCR beta chain was identified during a study of human thymus T cells. The study's findings and limits: Usage of V and J genes appeared biased in thymic and blood repertoires.

Profiled with immunoSEQ multiplex PCR; TCRdb holds only in-frame clones, not every one. The top ten hold about 0.12% of the sample, which has over 35,000 clones, 94% seen once. This clone was detected once. Its target is unknown. Congenital heart defects were the reason for the corrective surgery that the donors, healthy Finnish infants, were having. During surgery, about 0.5-1 mL peripheral blood was drawn from four of eight donors. CDR1 is SGHNT, CDR2 YYREEE, per germline (reference sequence). V was pared by 4 bases and J by 0 bases, with 10 bases between. The CDR3 sequence is 15 residues long. This receptor was identified in a boy under two years old with a congenital heart defect but otherwise immunologically healthy. The V and J genes are TRBV5-4 and TRBJ1-4, with no clear D. The sequenced sample was blood. CDR3 region: CASSPSRTTNEKLFF. As DNA, the CDR3 is TGTGCCAGCAGCCCGTCAAGAACAACTAATGAAAAACTGTTTTTT.